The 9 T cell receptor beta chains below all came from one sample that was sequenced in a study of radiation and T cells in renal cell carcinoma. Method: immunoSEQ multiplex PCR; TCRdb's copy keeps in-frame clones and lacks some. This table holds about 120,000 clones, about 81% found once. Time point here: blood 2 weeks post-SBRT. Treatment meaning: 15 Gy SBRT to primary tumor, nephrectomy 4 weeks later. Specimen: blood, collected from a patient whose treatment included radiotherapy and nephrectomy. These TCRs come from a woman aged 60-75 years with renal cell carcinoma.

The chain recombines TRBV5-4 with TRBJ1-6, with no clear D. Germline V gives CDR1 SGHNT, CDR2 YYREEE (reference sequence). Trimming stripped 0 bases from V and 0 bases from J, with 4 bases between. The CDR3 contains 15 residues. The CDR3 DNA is TGTGCCAGCAGCTTGGGAAGCTCCTATAATTCACCCCTCCACTTT. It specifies CASSLGSSYNSPLHF. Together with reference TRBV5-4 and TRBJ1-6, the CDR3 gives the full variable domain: ETGVTQSPTHLIKTRGQQVTLRCSSQSGHNTVSWYQQALGQGPQFIFQYYREEENGRGNFPPRFSGLQFPNYSSELNVNALELDDSALYLCASSLGSSYNSPLHFGNGTRLTVT.

The DNA for the CDR3 is TGCGCCAGCAGCCAATGGGCCTCCGGGACAGTTGGCACTGAAGCTTTCTTT. It translates to CASSQWASGTVGTEAFF. This chain links TRBV4-1 with TRBJ1-1; 7 nucleotides agree with TRBD1. V lost 2 bases, J lost 4 bases, and 13 bases stayed unmatched. The CDR3 length is 17 residues. The germline V gene encodes CDR1 MGHRA and CDR2 YSYEKL.

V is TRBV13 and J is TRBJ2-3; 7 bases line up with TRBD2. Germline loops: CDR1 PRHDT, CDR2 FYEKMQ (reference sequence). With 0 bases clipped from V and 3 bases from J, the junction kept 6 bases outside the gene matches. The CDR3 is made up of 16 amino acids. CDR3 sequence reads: CASSLGFSGRTDTQYF. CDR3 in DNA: TGTGCCAGCAGCTTAGGGTTTAGCGGGCGAACAGATACGCAGTATTTT. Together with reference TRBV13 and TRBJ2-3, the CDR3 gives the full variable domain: AAGVIQSPRHLIKEKRETATLKCYPIPRHDTVYWYQQGPGQDPQFLISFYEKMQSDKGSIPDRFSAQQFSDYHSELNMSSLELGDSALYFCASSLGFSGRTDTQYFGPGTRLTVL.

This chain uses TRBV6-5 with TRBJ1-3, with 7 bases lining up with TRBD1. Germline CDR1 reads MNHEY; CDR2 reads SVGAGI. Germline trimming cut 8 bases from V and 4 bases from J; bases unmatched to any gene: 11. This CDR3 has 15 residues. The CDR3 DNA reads TGTGCCAGCGGTCCCCTAAGGGGGCCGGGAAACACCATATATTTT. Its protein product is CASGPLRGPGNTIYF.

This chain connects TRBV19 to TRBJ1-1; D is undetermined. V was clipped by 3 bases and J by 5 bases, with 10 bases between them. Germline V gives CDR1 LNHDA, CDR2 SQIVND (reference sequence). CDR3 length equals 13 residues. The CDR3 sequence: CASSITPGTEAFF. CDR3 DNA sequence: TGTGCCAGTAGTATCACCCCCGGGACTGAAGCTTTCTTT. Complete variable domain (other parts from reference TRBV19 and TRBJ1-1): DGGITQSPKYLFRKEGQNVTLSCEQNLNHDAMYWYRQDPGQGLRLIYYSQIVNDFQKGDIAEGYSVSREKKESFPLTVTSAQKNPTAFYLCASSITPGTEAFFGQGTRLTVV.

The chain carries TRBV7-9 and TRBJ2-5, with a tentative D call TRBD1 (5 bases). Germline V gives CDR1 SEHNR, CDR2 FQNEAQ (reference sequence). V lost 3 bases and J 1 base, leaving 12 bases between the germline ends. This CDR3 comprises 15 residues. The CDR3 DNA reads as TGTGCCAGCAGCTTTTCAGGGCTTCTCCAAGAGACCCAGTACTTC. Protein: CASSFSGLLQETQYF.

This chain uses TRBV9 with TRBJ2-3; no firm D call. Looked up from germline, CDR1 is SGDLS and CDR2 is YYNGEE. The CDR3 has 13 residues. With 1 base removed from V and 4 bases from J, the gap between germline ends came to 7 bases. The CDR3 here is CASSVILSDTQYF. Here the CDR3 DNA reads TGTGCCAGCAGCGTAATACTCTCAGATACGCAGTATTTT.

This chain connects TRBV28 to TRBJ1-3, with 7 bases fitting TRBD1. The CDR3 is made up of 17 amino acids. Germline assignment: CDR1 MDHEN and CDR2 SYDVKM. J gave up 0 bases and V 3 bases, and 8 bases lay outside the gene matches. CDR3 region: CASSLRQGGFSGNTIYF. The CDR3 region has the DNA TGTGCCAGCAGTTTGAGGCAGGGGGGTTTCTCTGGAAACACCATATATTTT. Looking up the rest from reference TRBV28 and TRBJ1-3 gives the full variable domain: DVKVTQSSRYLVKRTGEKVFLECVQDMDHENMFWYRQDPGLGLRLIYFSYDVKMKEKGDIPEGYSVSREKKERFSLILESASTNQTSMYLCASSLRQGGFSGNTIYFGEGSWLTVV.

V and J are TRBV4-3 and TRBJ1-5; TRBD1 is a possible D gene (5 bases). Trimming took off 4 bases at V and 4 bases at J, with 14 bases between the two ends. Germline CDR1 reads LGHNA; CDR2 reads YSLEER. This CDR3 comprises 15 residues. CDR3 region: CASSPGTDYNQPQHF. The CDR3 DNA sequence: TGCGCCAGCAGCCCCGGGACCGACTATAATCAGCCCCAGCATTTT.